Below, 15 T cell receptor beta chains from the same sample are listed, as sequenced in a study of cytotoxic CD8 clonotypes in ibrutinib-treated CLL. Method: immunoSEQ multiplex PCR; TCRdb's copy keeps in-frame clones and lacks some. The sample gives about 310,000 clones, about 80% of which show up once; 6.5% to 8% is in the top ten. The sequenced sample was PBMCs, obtained before ibrutinib treatment. The source is a human donor with chronic lymphocytic leukemia.

The genes are TRBV6-5 and TRBJ1-3; D possibly corresponds to TRBD1 (5 bases). Between the trimmed V and J ends, which lost 0 bases and 3 bases, there was a span of 12 bases. The CDR3 spans 16 residues. CDR1 and CDR2 (germline): MNHEY, SVGAGI. CDR3: CASSYSAGWNGNTIYF. CDR3 sequence (DNA): TGTGCCAGCAGTTACTCGGCAGGGTGGAATGGAAACACCATATATTTT.

Comments on this clone: Compared with germline, one end of the junction differs, possibly owing to a read error. The genes are TRBV27 and TRBJ1-2; D not resolved. Germline lookup yields CDR1 MNHEY and CDR2 SMNVEV (reference sequence). The CDR3 has 13 residues. CDR3 sequence reads: CASSLSGPYGYTF. Written as DNA, the CDR3 is TGTGCCAGCAGCTTATCCGGACCCTATGGCTACACCTTC.

This clone has just one count. The chain uses TRBV15 and TRBJ2-7, with a weak D call TRBD2 (6 bases). Between the trimmed V and J ends, which lost 0 bases and 4 bases, there was a span of 10 bases. CDR3 length equals 14 residues. Germline V gene sequence: CDR1 LNHNV, CDR2 YYDKDF (reference sequence). The CDR3 sequence is CATSRESRGYEQYF. The CDR3 DNA is TGTGCCACCAGCAGAGAAAGCCGGGGGTACGAGCAGTACTTC.

The rearrangement links TRBV5-1 to TRBJ2-6; 10 nucleotides agree with TRBD2. Looked up from germline, CDR1 is SGHRS and CDR2 is YFSETQ. The CDR3 extends over 21 amino acids. Trimming cost V 0 bases and J 0 bases; bases outside gene matches: 12. CDR3 loop: CASSLAGGSASGSSGANVLTF. The CDR3 DNA follows: TGCGCCAGCAGCTTGGCGGGGGGCTCGGCTAGCGGGAGCTCTGGGGCCAACGTCCTGACTTTC.

The V call is TRBV6-5, the J call TRBJ2-1; TRBD1 might be the D (5 bases). The CDR3 consists of 15 residues. Per the germline V gene, CDR1 is MNHEY and CDR2 is SVGAGI. V lost 4 bases, J lost 0 bases, and 10 bases lay in between. The CDR3 DNA is TGTGCCAGCAGTTTGCAGGACAACTCCTACAATGAGCAGTTCTTC. Protein product: CASSLQDNSYNEQFF.

The V call is TRBV11-2, the J call TRBJ2-6; 7 bases line up with TRBD2. CDR1 SGHAT and CDR2 FQNNGV come from the germline V gene. V dropped 6 bases and J dropped 2; count of bases not matched to a gene: 7. This CDR3 region has 16 residues. CDR3: CASSPGRYAGANVLTF. CDR3 sequence (DNA): TGTGCCAGCAGTCCCGGGAGGTACGCTGGGGCCAACGTCCTGACTTTC.

This chain joins TRBV6-6 and TRBJ2-7; D not certain. Germline assignment: CDR1 MNHNY and CDR2 SVGAGI (reference sequence). The CDR3 loop spans 11 amino acids. V was clipped by 5 bases and J by 3 bases, with 5 bases between them. In DNA form, the CDR3 reads TGTGCCAGCAGTAAAGACTACGAGCAGTACTTC. Translated, it gives CASSKDYEQYF.

The V gene is TRBV6-1, the J gene TRBJ1-2; possible D gene TRBD1, 5 bases. CDR3 size: 15 residues. Germline-derived CDR1 and CDR2 are MNHNS and SASEGT. Trimming left V 6 bases short and J 5 bases short, with 19 bases between. CDR3 nucleotide sequence: TGTGCCAGCAGCGGGGTCGGAGCTTCAGGGTATGGCTACACCTTC. Translated: CASSGVGASGYGYTF.

In its sample, this clone was seen a few times. J is TRBJ1-5 and V is TRBV12-5; no clear D. CDR1 is LGHNT, CDR2 FRNRAP, per germline. CDR3 size: 15 residues. The germline V and J ends were trimmed by 0 bases and 2 bases, with 8 bases remaining between them. The CDR3 coding sequence is TGTGCTAGTGGTTTGGTACAATGGGGCAATCAGCCCCAGCATTTT. Amino acids: CASGLVQWGNQPQHF.

This clone showed up just a few times. The rearrangement uses TRBV2 and TRBJ2-3, with TRBD2 identical over 10 bases. Unmatched junction bases numbered 7, after V lost 5 bases and J lost 2 bases. CDR3 length: 16 amino acids. Germline V gene lookup returns CDR1 SNHLY and CDR2 FYNNEI. In DNA, the CDR3 is TGTGCCAGCAGTCGAGGGACTAGCGCCTTCACAGATACGCAGTATTTT. Its protein product is CASSRGTSAFTDTQYF.

CDR3 loop: CASRTSGGTYEQYF. CDR3 coding DNA: TGTGCCAGCAGGACTAGCGGGGGGACCTACGAGCAGTACTTC. This rearrangement joins TRBV27 to TRBJ2-7; 13 nucleotides align to TRBD2. Trimming took 6 bases from V and 2 from J; bases not matched to a gene: 1. Germline V gene lookup returns CDR1 MNHEY and CDR2 SMNVEV (reference sequence). The CDR3 consists of 14 residues.

The gene calls are TRBV4-3 and TRBJ1-3; D is ambiguous. With 0 bases removed from V and 15 bases from J, the gap between germline ends came to 18 bases. The germline V gene encodes CDR1 LGHNA and CDR2 YSLEER. The CDR3 is 14 residues long. The CDR3 DNA is TGCGCCAGCAGCCAAGATGTGTTCACTGGATCGGGATATTTT. It yields the protein CASSQDVFTGSGYF.

This clone was found a few times. The DNA for the CDR3 is TGTGCCTATATAGCGGTGCGAGAGACCCAGTACTTC. It codes for CAYIAVRETQYF. The chain couples TRBV2 to TRBJ2-5; a possible D gene is TRBD2 (6 bases). Germline V CDR1 and CDR2: SNHLY, FYNNEI. The CDR3 is 12 residues long. Trimming stripped 11 bases from V and 4 bases from J, with 14 bases between.

The rearrangement uses TRBV10-1 and TRBJ1-1, with D tentatively TRBD1 (5 bases). The germline CDR1 and CDR2 sequences are WNHNN and SYGVQD (reference sequence). Trimming pared 2 bases from V and 2 bases from J, leaving 9 bases between. CDR3 length equals 14 residues. The CDR3 reads CASSEGQRNTEAFF. The CDR3 nucleotides read TGCGCCAGCAGTGAGGGACAAAGAAACACTGAAGCTTTCTTT.

The rearrangement uses TRBV29-1 and TRBJ1-1; D ambiguous. The CDR3 has 12 amino acids. Germline loops: CDR1 SQVTM, CDR2 ANQGSEA. In DNA form, the CDR3 reads TGCTTGGGGAGCAACCCGAACACTGAAGCTTTCTTT. This translates into CLGSNPNTEAFF.